The 14 T cell receptor beta chains listed next were all sequenced from one sample in a study of cytotoxic CD8 clonotypes in ibrutinib-treated CLL. The repertoire was sequenced with immunoSEQ multiplex PCR; TCRdb's copy has only in-frame clones and lacks some. The sample includes 110,000 to 150,000 clones, roughly three quarters of them seen just once. The starting material was PBMCs, obtained after 24 months of ibrutinib treatment. The receptors here all came from a human donor with chronic lymphocytic leukemia.

This clone showed up just a few times. This rearrangement joins TRBV9 to TRBJ1-1; the D gene is possibly TRBD1 (6 bases). The germline V gene has CDR1 SGDLS and CDR2 YYNGEE. The CDR3 runs 13 residues. V was pared by 4 bases and J by 2 bases, with 9 bases between. The CDR3 here is CASSPQGNTEAFF. The DNA for the CDR3 is TGTGCCAGCAGCCCACAGGGTAACACTGAAGCTTTCTTT.

This chain links TRBV5-6 with TRBJ1-6; 12 bases fit TRBD1. Per the germline V gene, CDR1 is SGHDT and CDR2 is YYEEEE. The CDR3 is made up of 16 amino acids. The ends lost 4 bases at V and 7 bases at J; junction bases unmatched: 6. The CDR3 DNA follows: TGTGCCAGCAGCACCGGGACAGGGGGCCGCAATTCACCCCTCCACTTT. Translated: CASSTGTGGRNSPLHF. The full variable domain, completed using reference TRBV5-6 and TRBJ1-6, is DAGVTQSPTHLIKTRGQQVTLRCSPKSGHDTVSWYQQALGQGPQFIFQYYEEEERQRGNFPDRFSGHQFPNYSSELNVNALLLGDSALYLCASSTGTGGRNSPLHFGNGTRLTVT.

The chain combines TRBV27 with TRBJ2-7, with unresolved D. From germline, CDR1 is MNHEY and CDR2 SMNVEV (reference sequence). Trimming cost V 6 bases and J 2 bases, with 20 bases left between them. This CDR3 is 16 amino acids long. The CDR3: CASSPTPVWPPYEQYF. CDR3 nucleotides: TGTGCCAGCAGCCCCACCCCGGTCTGGCCCCCCTACGAGCAGTACTTC.

This chain links TRBV5-1 with TRBJ2-1; D could derive from TRBD1 or TRBD2 (5 bases each). Trimming left V 5 bases short and J 5 bases short, with 20 bases between. CDR3 size: 16 residues. Looked up from germline, CDR1 is SGHRS and CDR2 is YFSETQ. The CDR3 coding sequence is TGCGCCAGCAGGATCGCTTGGGGGAGCCGCGACAATGAGCAGTTCTTC. This sequence encodes CASRIAWGSRDNEQFF.

The chain employs TRBV2 and TRBJ2-3; 10 nucleotides line up with TRBD2. Unmatched junction bases numbered 11, after V lost 6 bases and J lost 8 bases. The CDR3 is 15 amino acids. The germline V gene has CDR1 SNHLY and CDR2 FYNNEI. CDR3 in amino acids: CASSPGTSVGGTQYF. In DNA, the CDR3 is TGTGCCAGCAGCCCCGGGACTAGCGTCGGTGGTACGCAGTATTTT.

The chain links TRBV18 to TRBJ1-3; D uncertain. Trimming removed 6 bases from V and 1 base from J, with 10 bases in between. Germline CDR1 is KGHSH and CDR2 is LQKENI. The CDR3 length is 14 residues. As DNA, the CDR3 is TGTGCCAGCTCCCGGGCGGATTCTGGAAACACCATATATTTT. The encoded protein is CASSRADSGNTIYF.

The chain links TRBV7-9 to TRBJ2-1; 8 bases are shared with TRBD2. In germline, CDR1 is SEHNR, CDR2 FQNEAQ (reference sequence). This CDR3 spans 15 amino acids. V was pared by 4 bases and J by 6 bases, with 8 bases of the junction left unmatched. The CDR3 region is CASSYPGLGRNEQFF. The CDR3 nucleotides read TGTGCCAGCAGCTACCCGGGACTAGGGCGCAATGAGCAGTTCTTC.

V and J are TRBV7-2 and TRBJ2-7, with D uncertain. Germline CDR1 reads SGHTA; CDR2 reads FQGNSA. This CDR3 comprises 12 residues. Trimming removed 6 bases from V and 7 bases from J, with 13 bases in between. This CDR3 is CASSSGWWEQYF. The CDR3 DNA sequence: TGTGCCAGCAGTTCAGGTTGGTGGGAGCAGTACTTC.

This chain joins TRBV5-1 and TRBJ2-2; D uncertain. The CDR3 is made up of 14 amino acids. The ends were cut back, 0 bases at V and 6 bases at J, with 9 bases in the middle. CDR1 is SGHRS, CDR2 YFSETQ, per germline. CDR3 bases: TGCGCCAGCAGCTTGGCGGACCCCCCCGGGGAGCTGTTTTTT. This encodes CASSLADPPGELFF.

The chain carries TRBV7-3 and TRBJ2-3; TRBD1 matches 8 bases. The junction had 6 bases not matched to a gene; V was cut back by 5 bases and J by 2 bases. This CDR3 region has 15 residues. In germline, CDR1 is SGHTA, CDR2 FQGTGA. The CDR3 sequence is CASSPNRGATDTQYF. The DNA for the CDR3 is TGTGCCAGCAGCCCCAACAGGGGGGCCACAGATACGCAGTATTTT.

The V call is TRBV7-3, the J call TRBJ1-2; 9 bases align to TRBD1. J was trimmed by 9 bases and V by 5 bases; bases with no gene match: 7. CDR1 is SGHTA and CDR2 is FQGTGA in the germline V gene. The CDR3 has 13 amino acids. CDR3 sequence: CASSPGQGESYTF. The DNA for the CDR3 is TGTGCCAGCAGCCCGGGACAGGGCGAGAGCTACACCTTC.

The chain joins TRBV18 to TRBJ1-1; D not resolved. This CDR3 is 13 amino acids long. CDR1 and CDR2 from the germline V gene are KGHSH and LQKENI. Deletions cut 3 bases from V and 2 bases from J, with 7 bases between. The CDR3 bases are TGTGCCAGCTCACCTTGGAGAAACACTGAAGCTTTCTTT. Translating it yields CASSPWRNTEAFF.

The chain combines TRBV5-4 with TRBJ1-1; the D gene is possibly TRBD1 (5 bases). Looked up from germline, CDR1 is SGHNT and CDR2 is YYREEE (reference sequence). V was pared by 3 bases and J by 2 bases, with 23 bases between. The CDR3 is 18 residues long. Here the CDR3 DNA reads TGTGCCAGCAGCTCGGGGCCCGTCGGACTAAGGGGAAACACTGAAGCTTTCTTT. The encoded protein is CASSSGPVGLRGNTEAFF.

This clone was observed a few times. The V call is TRBV4-2, the J call TRBJ1-6; D gene uncertain. V gave up 2 bases and J gave up 9 bases, with 14 bases separating them. This CDR3 contains 15 residues. Germline CDR1 is LGHNA and CDR2 is YNFKEQ. The CDR3 loop is CASSQPAPRGSPLHF. CDR3 DNA: TGTGCCAGCAGCCAACCGGCCCCACGGGGTTCACCCCTCCACTTT.